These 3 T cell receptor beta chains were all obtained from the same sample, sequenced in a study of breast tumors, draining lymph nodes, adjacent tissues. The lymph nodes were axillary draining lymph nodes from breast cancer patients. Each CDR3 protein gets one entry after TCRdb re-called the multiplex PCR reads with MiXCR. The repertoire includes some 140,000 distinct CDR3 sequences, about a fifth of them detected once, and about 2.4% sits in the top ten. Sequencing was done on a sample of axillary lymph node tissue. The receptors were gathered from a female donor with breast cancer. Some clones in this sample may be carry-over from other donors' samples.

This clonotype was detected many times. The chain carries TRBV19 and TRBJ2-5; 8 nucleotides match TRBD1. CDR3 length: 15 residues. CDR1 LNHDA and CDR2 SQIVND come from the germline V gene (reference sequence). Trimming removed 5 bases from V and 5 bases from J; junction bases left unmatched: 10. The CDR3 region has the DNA TGTGCCAGTAGTGGGCGAGGACAGGGTCGGGAGACCCAGTACTTC. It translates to CASSGRGQGRETQYF.

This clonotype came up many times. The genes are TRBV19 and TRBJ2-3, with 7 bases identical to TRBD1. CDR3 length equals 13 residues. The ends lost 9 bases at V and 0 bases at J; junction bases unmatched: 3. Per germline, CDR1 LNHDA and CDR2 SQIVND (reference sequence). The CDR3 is CASRQGSTDTQYF. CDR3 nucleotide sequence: TGTGCCAGCCGACAGGGAAGCACAGATACGCAGTATTTT.

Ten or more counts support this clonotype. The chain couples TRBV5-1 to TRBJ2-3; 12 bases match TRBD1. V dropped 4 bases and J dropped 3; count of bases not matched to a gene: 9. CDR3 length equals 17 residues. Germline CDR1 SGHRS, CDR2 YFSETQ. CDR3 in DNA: TGCGCCAGCAGCGCGGGACAGGGGGCTAGTGGTACAGATACGCAGTATTTT. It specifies CASSAGQGASGTDTQYF.